These 8 T cell receptor beta chains were all obtained from the same sample, sequenced in a study of blood T cell repertoires in COVID-19. TCRdb's table, derived via immunoSEQ multiplex PCR, lists solely in-frame clones and lacks some. The table has 120,000 or so clones, 85% seen once. Sequenced input: peripheral blood. These receptors all stem from an elderly woman with acute or convalescent COVID-19.

As DNA, the CDR3 is TGTGCCAGCAGTCCCGAGGGGGGGGGCTGGGCCAACGTCCTGACTTTC. Its protein product is CASSPEGGGWANVLTF. The J gene is TRBJ2-6, the V gene TRBV2; D may be TRBD2 (7 bases). Trimming stripped 5 bases from V and 5 bases from J, with 16 bases between. The germline V gene encodes CDR1 SNHLY and CDR2 FYNNEI. This CDR3 region has 16 residues.

V is TRBV7-8 and J is TRBJ2-7, with 9 nucleotides matching TRBD2. V lost 5 bases to trimming and J lost 4 bases; unmatched junction nucleotides: 6. Germline values: CDR1 SGHVS, CDR2 FQNEAQ. The CDR3 spans 14 residues. The CDR3 reads CASSTRLAEYEQYF. As DNA, the CDR3 is TGTGCCAGCAGCACCCGACTAGCGGAGTACGAGCAGTACTTC.

In this sample, this clone turned up a few times. This sequence joins TRBV2 and TRBJ2-7, with a possible D match to TRBD1 (5 bases). Trimming pared 10 bases from V and 6 bases from J, leaving 16 bases between. Germline V gene data show CDR1 as SNHLY and CDR2 as FYNNEI. This CDR3 is 12 amino acids long. CDR3 protein: CATLGQGPEQYF. The CDR3 DNA reads as TGTGCCACTCTCGGGCAGGGTCCCGAGCAGTACTTC.

The chain is built from TRBV5-4 and TRBJ1-6; 8 bases fit TRBD1. Trimming at V came to 4 bases and at J to 8 bases, leaving 8 bases not matched to a gene. The CDR3 extends over 15 amino acids. The germline V gene has CDR1 SGHNT and CDR2 YYREEE (reference sequence). CDR3 amino acids: CASSLGQGRDSPLHF. DNA for the CDR3: TGTGCCAGCAGCCTAGGACAGGGCAGGGATTCACCCCTCCACTTT.

The chain recombines TRBV5-6 with TRBJ2-2; perhaps TRBD1 as D (6 bases). CDR1 is SGHDT and CDR2 is YYEEEE in the germline V gene. V shed 5 bases and J shed 6 bases, with 11 bases lying between them. The CDR3 loop spans 13 amino acids. The CDR3 reads CASSWGRSGELFF. The CDR3 DNA sequence: TGTGCCAGCAGTTGGGGGCGCTCCGGGGAGCTGTTTTTT.

This rearrangement joins TRBV6-5 to TRBJ2-5, with 8 bases that match TRBD2. Trimming cost V 7 bases and J 6 bases; bases outside gene matches: 10. The CDR3 spans 14 residues. Germline CDR1 reads MNHEY; CDR2 reads SVGAGI. CDR3: CASNTAGDQKTQYF. CDR3 DNA: TGTGCCAGCAACACAGCGGGGGACCAGAAGACCCAGTACTTC.

The chain links TRBV5-1 to TRBJ1-2, with D uncertain. The V and J ends lost 4 bases and 4 bases respectively, with 11 bases between them. The V gene's germline CDR1 is SGHRS and CDR2 YFSETQ. CDR3 length equals 13 residues. The CDR3 bases are TGCGCCAGCAGCCTTGGGGAGACCTATGGCTACACCTTC. Translating gives CASSLGETYGYTF.

V usage is TRBV10-1 and J usage is TRBJ1-1, with TRBD1 matching 9 bases. The germline V gene encodes CDR1 WNHNN and CDR2 SYGVQD (reference sequence). The CDR3 covers 16 residues. Trimming removed 5 bases from V and 0 bases from J; junction bases left unmatched: 7. The CDR3 bases are TGCGCCAGCAGTCAGCGGACAGGGGACATGAACACTGAAGCTTTCTTT. It codes for CASSQRTGDMNTEAFF.